A single sample gave rise to the 27 T cell receptor beta chains below, sequenced in a study of tumor-infiltrating lymphocytes in primary liver carcinoma (dated by TCRdb to 2016 to 2017). Blood RNA was extracted from unsorted whole blood with TRIzol reagent; germline DNA came from the DNeasy Blood & Tissue kit. Sequencing instrument: Illumina HiSeq 2500. Using a constant-region primer and ProtoScript II reverse transcriptase, TCRbeta-specific cDNA was reverse-transcribed from about 0.45 ug total RNA. TCRbeta libraries were built with three nested multiplex PCR rounds, a slightly modified ARM-PCR procedure. Multiplex TRBV1-TRBV30 forward primers and a Cbeta reverse primer were used in the first two PCR rounds, each of which was run for 10 to 11 cycles. Clones were called with MiXCR by TCRdb after fastp trimmed the public reads at Q25, and only in-frame beta chains were retained. Records with the same CDR3 protein are collapsed into one entry carrying the most frequent genes and DNA. This sample holds approximately 330,000 distinct CDR3 sequences; around three fifths were observed only once. The ten largest clones add up to 5.5% to 7% of the sample.

The sequencing input was peripheral blood. The receptors were sampled from a man between 40 and 49 years old with primary liver carcinoma and hepatitis B virus infection.

The CDR3 loop is CASSLQGNGELFF. For the CDR3, the DNA is TGCGCCAGCAGCTTGCAGGGGAACGGGGAGCTGTTTTTT. The chain links TRBV5-1 to TRBJ2-2; possible D gene TRBD1, 6 bases. CDR3 size: 13 residues. Trimming stripped 1 base from V and 7 bases from J, with 8 bases between. Germline V gives CDR1 SGHRS, CDR2 YFSETQ.

This clonotype was seen repeatedly, ten times or more. V is TRBV11-2 and J is TRBJ2-7; tentative D call: TRBD1 (5 bases). Trimming removed 6 bases from V and 3 bases from J, with 15 bases in between. The germline CDR1 and CDR2 sequences are SGHAT and FQNNGV. The CDR3 has 14 amino acids. In DNA form, the CDR3 reads TGTGCCAGCAGTGGTCAGGGTAGGGTCTACGAGCAGTACTTC. Protein: CASSGQGRVYEQYF.

Comment on this clonotype: A read error may be the cause here, since a much bigger clone is one base away. This chain connects TRBV6-5 to TRBJ1-6; maybe TRBD1 (6 bases). The V gene's germline CDR1 is MNHEY and CDR2 SVGAGI. There are 18 residues in the CDR3. CDR3 nucleotide sequence: TGTGCCAGCAGTTACGAAGTTACAGGGAGCTTGAGGAATTCACCCTTCCACTTT. Encoded protein: CASSYEVTGSLRNSPFHF.

This clonotype was detected many times. This sequence joins TRBV11-2 and TRBJ2-4; 11 bases line up with TRBD1. This CDR3 region has 17 residues. The germline CDR1 and CDR2 sequences are SGHAT and FQNNGV. V gave up 5 bases and J gave up 2 bases; unmatched junction bases: 8. The CDR3 coding sequence is TGTGCCAGCAGCCCGGACAGGGGGCAGTGGACCAAAAACATTCAGTACTTC. It specifies CASSPDRGQWTKNIQYF.

Worth noting for this clonotype: Compared with germline, one end of the junction differs, possibly owing to a read error. The chain is built from TRBV24-1 and TRBJ2-1; tentative D call: TRBD1 (5 bases). The CDR3 length is 14 residues. The V gene's germline CDR1 is KGHDR and CDR2 SFDVKD. In DNA, the CDR3 is TGTGCCACCAGTGACGCCGCATTCGAGGCAGGGAAATGTTTC. Translated, it gives CATSDAAFEAGKCF.

The chain recombines TRBV6-5 with TRBJ2-2; TRBD2 is a possible D gene (6 bases). The CDR3 runs 14 residues. Trimming removed 0 bases from V and 12 bases from J, with 14 bases in between. Germline CDR1 and CDR2: MNHEY and SVGAGI. Written as DNA, the CDR3 is TGTGCCAGCAGTTACTCGAGGAAACGGGAGAAGCTGTTTTTT. This codes for CASSYSRKREKLFF.

Comment on this clonotype: One end of the junction varies from germline; a read error may be responsible. The V and J genes are TRBV11-2 and TRBJ2-1, with TRBD2 matching 8 bases. The CDR3 has 17 amino acids. Germline CDR1 reads SGHAT; CDR2 reads FQNNGV. The CDR3 sequence is CASSLEGGGLEADEQFF. The CDR3 nucleotides are TGCGCCAGCAGCTTAGAGGGGGGGGGACTAGAGGCGGATGAGCAGTTCTTC.

The chain recombines TRBV14 with TRBJ2-3; possible D gene TRBD2, 6 bases. There are 14 residues in the CDR3. V shed 4 bases and J shed 2 bases, with 10 bases lying between them. Germline V CDR1 and CDR2: SGHDN, FVKESK. CDR3 amino acids: CASSPSRDTDTQYF. The CDR3 DNA reads TGTGCCAGCAGCCCGTCGCGGGACACAGATACGCAGTATTTT.

This clonotype came up a few times. This rearrangement joins TRBV12-3 or TRBV12-4 to TRBJ2-6; tentatively, D is TRBD1 (6 bases). The CDR3 runs 17 residues. The V and J ends lost 4 bases and 0 bases respectively, with 13 bases between them. In nucleotides, the CDR3 is TGTGCCAGCAGTTGGGACATCCAGAGCTCTGGGGCCAACGTCCTGACTTTC. This gives the protein CASSWDIQSSGANVLTF.

This clonotype was seen ten or more times. The rearrangement uses TRBV4-1 and TRBJ2-2; D tentatively fits TRBD1 or TRBD2 (6 bases each). CDR3 length equals 15 residues. Trimming pared 3 bases from V and 4 bases from J, leaving 12 bases between. CDR1 and CDR2 (germline): MGHRA, YSYEKL. The CDR3 coding sequence is TGCGCCAGCAGCCAGGGCAGGGGAGGCACCGGGGAGCTGTTTTTT. Its protein product is CASSQGRGGTGELFF.

This clonotype showed up many times. The chain is built from TRBV12-3 or TRBV12-4 and TRBJ1-2, with D unresolved. This CDR3 contains 13 residues. V was trimmed by 1 base and J by 8 bases, leaving 11 bases between them. The CDR3 protein is CASSLVGDTGYTF. CDR3 coding DNA: TGTGCCAGCAGTTTAGTAGGTGACACGGGCTACACCTTC.

Remarks on this clonotype: One junction end disagrees with the germline gene, perhaps due to a read error. The chain couples TRBV6-6 to TRBJ1-1, with a possible D match to TRBD1 (6 bases). The CDR3 contains 14 residues. Per the germline V gene, CDR1 is MNHNY and CDR2 is SVGAGI (reference sequence). For the CDR3, the DNA is TGTGCCAGCAGTCCAGACGGGGGGGCTTTGAAAGCCTCCTTT. Its translation is CASSPDGGALKASF.

In regard to this clonotype: One end of the junction fails to match germline, which may point to a read error. The chain recombines TRBV28 with TRBJ1-1; D not certain. This CDR3 is 12 amino acids long. CDR1 and CDR2 from the germline V gene are MDHEN and SYDVKM. This CDR3 reads CAISLSPPKAFF. The CDR3 DNA reads as TGTGCCATCAGTTTATCCCCCCCAAAAGCTTTCTTT.

The chain links TRBV15 to TRBJ2-7; tentatively, D is TRBD2 (6 bases). CDR3 length: 13 residues. Germline-derived CDR1 and CDR2 are LNHNV and YYDKDF (reference sequence). The ends were cut back, 5 bases at V and 7 bases at J, with 15 bases in the middle. The CDR3 DNA follows: TGTGCCACCAGCGGCCTGGGACTGGTGGAGCAGTACTTC. Protein product: CATSGLGLVEQYF.

The genes are TRBV28 and TRBJ1-6, with D unresolved. Germline V gene lookup returns CDR1 MDHEN and CDR2 SYDVKM. Trimming removed 5 bases at V and 7 bases at J, with 12 bases between. This CDR3 is 14 amino acids long. The CDR3 DNA is TGTGCCAGCAGTATGCCGTCCCGCAATTCACCCCTCCACTTT. Translation gives CASSMPSRNSPLHF. Using reference TRBV28 and TRBJ1-6 for the parts outside the CDR3, the full variable domain is DVKVTQSSRYLVKRTGEKVFLECVQDMDHENMFWYRQDPGLGLRLIYFSYDVKMKEKGDIPEGYSVSREKKERFSLILESASTNQTSMYLCASSMPSRNSPLHFGNGTRLTVT.

This clonotype was recorded a few times. The genes are TRBV11-2 and TRBJ2-5; D gene unclear. This CDR3 is built from 16 residues. The germline V gene has CDR1 SGHAT and CDR2 FQNNGV. V lost 3 bases and J 5 bases, leaving 19 bases between the germline ends. As DNA, the CDR3 is TGTGCCAGCAGCTTTTGGCCAGCTGGGCAACATGAGACCCAGTACTTC. Protein sequence: CASSFWPAGQHETQYF.

The genes are TRBV11-2 and TRBJ2-7; the D gene is possibly TRBD2 (5 bases). CDR1 SGHAT and CDR2 FQNNGV come from the germline V gene. Trimming stripped 10 bases from V and 3 bases from J, with 22 bases between. This CDR3 is 15 amino acids long. The CDR3 sequence is CANSLTRGLSYEQYF. In DNA, the CDR3 is TGTGCCAACAGTCTGACCCGGGGATTGAGCTACGAGCAGTACTTC.

V usage is TRBV5-1 and J usage is TRBJ2-3, with 12 bases matching TRBD2. Trimming took 2 bases from V and 0 from J; bases not matched to a gene: 10. The V gene's germline CDR1 is SGHRS and CDR2 YFSETQ. The CDR3 is 19 residues long. The DNA of the CDR3 is TGCGCCAGCAGCTTTGCCCCCGGGACTAGCGGGCCAAGCACAGATACGCAGTATTTT. It specifies CASSFAPGTSGPSTDTQYF.

In this sample, this clonotype turned up once. The germline gene is not matched at one end of the junction; a read error may be the cause. The chain is built from TRBV6-6 and TRBJ2-1; the D call may be TRBD1 or TRBD2 (5 bases each). The V gene's germline CDR1 is MNHNY and CDR2 SVGAGI (reference sequence). The CDR3 sequence is 13 residues long. In nucleotides, the CDR3 is TGTACCAGCAAGGACGGGGCGAACAAAGAGGAGTTCTTC. Protein: CTSKDGANKEEFF.

The rearrangement joins TRBV5-4 to TRBJ2-5; D not certain. Trimming removed 0 bases from V and 4 bases from J, with 10 bases in between. The CDR3 sequence is 14 residues long. Germline V gene data show CDR1 as SGHNT and CDR2 as YYREEE (reference sequence). The CDR3 nucleotides read TGTGCCAGCAGCTTGGACGTGTTGAGAGAGACCCAGTACTTC. This codes for CASSLDVLRETQYF.

The chain employs TRBV6-6 and TRBJ1-5; TRBD1 might be the D (6 bases). Trimming cost V 9 bases and J 0 bases, with 21 bases left between them. The CDR3 has 17 amino acids. Looked up from germline, CDR1 is MNHNY and CDR2 is SVGAGI (reference sequence). CDR3 nucleotides: TGTGCCAGAAGCGGGACGGAGGGGGTCTATAGCAATCAGCCCCAGCATTTT. As protein: CARSGTEGVYSNQPQHF.

Of note for this clonotype: One base away lies a much larger clone, so this may be a sequencing read error. The chain carries TRBV4-3 and TRBJ2-1, with 9 bases identical to TRBD2. The CDR3 runs to 18 residues. The germline gives CDR1 LGHNA, CDR2 YSLEER. The CDR3 here is CASSQRLAGGRLDNEQFF. CDR3 nucleotide sequence: TGTGCCAGCAGTCAGAGGTTGGCGGGAGGGCGCTTAGACAATGAGCAGTTCTTC.

V gene TRBV11-2 combines with J gene TRBJ2-3; 10 bases agree with TRBD2. Germline V gene sequence: CDR1 SGHAT, CDR2 FQNNGV. The CDR3 loop spans 17 amino acids. Losses at the gene ends were 3 bases for V and 9 bases for J; bases not matched to a gene: 15. CDR3 nucleotides: TGTGCCAGCAGCTTCAAGGGACTAGCGAGGCCCCAAGACACGCAGTATTTT. Protein product: CASSFKGLARPQDTQYF.

Worth noting for this clonotype: It may be a read error: a sequence one base away is much more abundant. Because the CDR3 is missing its conserved closing phenylalanine or tryptophan, this is likely a read error. The rearrangement joins TRBV6-5 to TRBJ2-7; perhaps TRBD2 as D (6 bases). The germline CDR1 and CDR2 sequences are MNHEY and SVGAGI. The CDR3 runs 19 residues. V lost 0 bases and J lost 0, with 21 bases in between. The CDR3 DNA reads as TGTGCCAGCAGTTACTCCAAAGGGAGGCCATTCACAAGCTCCTACGAGCAGTACTTA. It translates to CASSYSKGRPFTSSYEQYL.

Of note for this clonotype: This is likely a read error, given that the CDR3 carries no conserved phenylalanine or tryptophan at its end. The J gene is TRBJ2-7, the V gene TRBV6-1; the D is unclear. The germline V gene has CDR1 MNHNS and CDR2 SASEGT. This CDR3 has 16 residues. Trimming stripped 6 bases from V and 1 base from J, with 19 bases between. DNA of the CDR3: TGTGCCAGCAGCCATTCCCCCGGGCGGATGTCCTACGAGCAGTACTGC. Protein product: CASSHSPGRMSYEQYC.

To note about this clonotype: A much more abundant neighbour one base away suggests this may be a read error. The chain combines TRBV6-5 with TRBJ2-1, with 8 bases aligning to TRBD2. Germline CDR1 MNHEY, CDR2 SVGAGI. V was clipped by 8 bases and J by 4 bases; unmatched bases: 7. This CDR3 comprises 14 residues. CDR3 DNA: TGTGCCAGCGGAACTAGCGGCCTATACAATGAGCAGTTCTTC. The encoded protein is CASGTSGLYNEQFF.

This clonotype has a single count. One end of the junction does not line up with germline, which may come from a read error. The chain is built from TRBV11-2 and TRBJ2-2; D gene ambiguous. Germline CDR1 reads SGHAT; CDR2 reads FQNNGV. The CDR3 contains 15 residues. The CDR3 reads CASSPRIANTGELFF. The CDR3, as DNA: TGTGCTAGCAGCCCCCGGATAGCGAACACCGGGGAGCTGTTTTTT.